This T cell receptor beta chain was captured in a study of glioma-infiltrating T cells. Study observations and caveats: Tissue-blood divergence was below expectation in non-neoplastic patients, above in gliomas.

CDR3 size: 16 residues. Trimming took 1 base from V and 4 from J; bases not matched to a gene: 8. Germline V CDR1 and CDR2: SGHVS, FQNEAQ. The iRepertoire nested amplicon-rescue multiplex PCR amplified TCR alpha and beta CDR3s from RNA. For one-step reverse transcription and amplification, about 90-450 ng of tissue mRNA or PBMC total RNA was used. One entry per CDR3 protein results from TCRdb running MiXCR on the multiplex PCR reads. The table shows 95,000 to 150,000 distinct CDR3 sequences, with 23% occurring only once. Comments on this clonotype: As yet, its antigen is unknown.

The sample was glioma tissue, nonneoplastic brain tissue, or PBMCs (not recorded which). The chain is built from TRBV7-8 and TRBJ2-3, with 7 bases identical to TRBD1. The sequence derives from a human donor with low-grade glioma or glioblastoma, undergoing nonglioma brain surgery, or in good health (not recorded which). The CDR3 nucleotides are TGTGCCAGCAGCTTAGTTAGGGGGCTGAGCTCAGATACGCAGTATTTT. Translated, it gives CASSLVRGLSSDTQYF.